This entry is about one T cell receptor (beta chain). Its antigen is unidentified. Doses given second, at about 4 or about 12 weeks, were pooled. Germline loops: CDR1 WNHNN, CDR2 SYGVQD (reference sequence). The CDR3 sequence is 15 residues long. V gave up 0 bases and J gave up 4 bases, with 13 bases separating them. These data originate in a study of T cell responses to AZD1222 COVID-19 vaccine. Overall study results and limits: There were vaccine-associated CD4 TCRs across spike, dominant at 160-218 and 743-854. Baseline serology detected seropositivity in only a handful of AZD1222 recipients. An increase in Spike-specific TCR breadth and depth was observed after two AZD1222 doses.

Assay: immunoSEQ multiplex PCR; the TCRdb copy retains only in-frame clones and omits some. The repertoire holds 100,000 to 120,000 clones, with about 95% as singletons. V usage is TRBV10-1 and J usage is TRBJ2-7, with TRBD1 as a possible D gene (5 bases). The sequence derives from an adult who received the AZD1222 COVID-19 vaccine. The sample consisted of peripheral blood, taken 28 days after the second AZD1222 dose. CDR3: CASSESTQGKYEQYF. CDR3 sequence (DNA): TGCGCCAGCAGTGAGTCCACCCAGGGAAAGTACGAGCAGTACTTC.